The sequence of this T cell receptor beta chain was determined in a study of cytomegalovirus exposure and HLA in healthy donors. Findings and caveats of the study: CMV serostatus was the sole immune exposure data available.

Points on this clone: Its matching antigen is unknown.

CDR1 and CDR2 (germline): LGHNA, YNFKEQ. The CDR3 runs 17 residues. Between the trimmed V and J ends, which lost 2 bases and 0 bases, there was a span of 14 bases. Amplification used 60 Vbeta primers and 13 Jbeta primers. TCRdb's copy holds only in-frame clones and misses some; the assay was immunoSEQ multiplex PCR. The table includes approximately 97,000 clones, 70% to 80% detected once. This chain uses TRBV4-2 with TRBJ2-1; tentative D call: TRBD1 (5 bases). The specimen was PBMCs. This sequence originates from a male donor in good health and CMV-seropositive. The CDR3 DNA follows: TGTGCCAGCAGCCAAAGGGGCGGAACGAGCTCCTACAATGAGCAGTTCTTC. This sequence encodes CASSQRGGTSSYNEQFF.